What follows are 17 T cell receptor beta chains derived from one specimen sequenced in a study of beta chain features in type 1 diabetes. Sequencing targeted expressed TCRB transcripts, as all isolated RNA had been reverse transcribed. Sequencing used immunoSEQ multiplex PCR; TCRdb keeps in-frame clones, though not all of them. The repertoire holds 120,000 or so clones, roughly a sixth seen once, with around 2.5% in the top ten. Whole-study findings and limits: Within each of all four CD4+ subsets, Type 1 diabetes patients had TCRB CDR3s that were moderately but significantly shorter.

These TCRs are of unknown antigen specificity. What was sequenced was central memory CD4+ T cells from blood. These receptors originate from a man younger than 35 with type 1 diabetes.

CDR3 amino acids: CASKSRSYEQYF. CDR3 sequence (DNA): TGTGCCAGCAAGTCCCGCTCCTACGAGCAGTACTTC. The chain uses TRBV7-9 and TRBJ2-7; unclear D gene. Germline V gene lookup returns CDR1 SEHNR and CDR2 FQNEAQ (reference sequence). V lost 7 bases and J lost 0, with 7 bases in between. This CDR3 has 12 amino acids.

The chain is built from TRBV2 and TRBJ2-3; a possible D gene is TRBD1 (5 bases). The CDR3 spans 13 residues. CDR1 SNHLY and CDR2 FYNNEI come from the germline V gene. V was trimmed by 4 bases and J by 3 bases, leaving 8 bases between them. Here the CDR3 DNA reads TGTGCCAGCAGTGCCAGGGTGACAGATACGCAGTATTTT. Translating it yields CASSARVTDTQYF.

This clone has just a few counts. The chain joins TRBV18 to TRBJ1-5, with D maybe TRBD1 (5 bases). CDR3 length equals 14 residues. Per germline, CDR1 KGHSH and CDR2 LQKENI. V was shortened by 5 bases and J by 5 bases, with 13 bases between the two germline ends. In DNA, the CDR3 is TGTGCCAGCTCATTGGGGCAGAAGGATCAGCCCCAGCATTTT. It translates to CASSLGQKDQPQHF.

This clone is judged medium-sized (0.01 to 0.1%). The V and J genes are TRBV7-9 and TRBJ1-1; 7 nucleotides line up with TRBD1. Germline V CDR1 and CDR2: SEHNR, FQNEAQ (reference sequence). V was pared by 4 bases and J by 1 base, with 15 bases of the junction left unmatched. This CDR3 contains 18 residues. The CDR3 nucleotides are TGTGCCAGCAGCTCCCCTCGACAGGGTAAACGCGCGAACACTGAAGCTTTCTTT. Encoded protein: CASSSPRQGKRANTEAFF.

This clone was counted many times. The chain has TRBV29-1 and TRBJ2-7; D gene unclear. The V gene lost 4 bases and the J gene lost 0 bases, with 10 bases spanning the gap. CDR1 is SQVTM and CDR2 is ANQGSEA in the germline V gene. The CDR3 spans 13 residues. CDR3 sequence (DNA): TGCAGCGTTGCCGTGACGGCCTCCTACGAGCAGTACTTC. As protein: CSVAVTASYEQYF.

V gene TRBV30 combines with J gene TRBJ2-1; unclear D gene. Germline V gene sequence: CDR1 GTSNPN, CDR2 SVGIG (reference sequence). V was shortened by 4 bases and J by 12 bases, with 16 bases between the two germline ends. There are 12 residues in the CDR3. The CDR3 sequence is CAWTGDTSGQFF. As DNA, the CDR3 is TGTGCCTGGACCGGCGACACTTCGGGGCAGTTCTTC.

This clone was observed a handful of times. The J gene is TRBJ2-1, the V gene TRBV30; D unresolved. The CDR3 spans 10 residues. V was shortened by 4 bases and J by 10 bases, with 8 bases between the two germline ends. Germline V gene data show CDR1 as GTSNPN and CDR2 as SVGIG (reference sequence). The CDR3 DNA sequence: TGTGCCTGGACTAGAGGCGAGCAGTTCTTC. Its protein is CAWTRGEQFF.

The rearrangement joins TRBV30 to TRBJ2-3; 7 positions match TRBD2. The germline V gene has CDR1 GTSNPN and CDR2 SVGIG (reference sequence). Losses at the gene ends were 2 bases for V and 5 bases for J; bases not matched to a gene: 13. The CDR3 runs 16 residues. Here the CDR3 DNA reads TGTGCCTGGAGTTTTCGGACTAGGAATGAGAGAGATACGCAGTATTTT. Protein: CAWSFRTRNERDTQYF.

This chain uses TRBV6-6 with TRBJ1-6; D call uncertain. In germline, CDR1 is MNHNY, CDR2 SVGAGI (reference sequence). Trimming took off 4 bases at V and 9 bases at J, with 10 bases between the two ends. The CDR3 consists of 13 residues. In nucleotides, the CDR3 is TGTGCCAGCAGTTTAACAGAAGCTTCACCCCTCCACTTT. Translated: CASSLTEASPLHF.

The V gene is TRBV29-1, the J gene TRBJ2-5; 8 nucleotides agree with TRBD1. Germline trimming cut 4 bases from V and 3 bases from J; bases unmatched to any gene: 1. This CDR3 spans 12 amino acids. CDR1 is SQVTM and CDR2 is ANQGSEA in the germline V gene. CDR3 region: CSVAGGEETQYF. The CDR3 region has the DNA TGCAGCGTTGCAGGGGGCGAAGAGACCCAGTACTTC.

This clone was counted ten times or more. This chain links TRBV30 with TRBJ2-1; TRBD2 matches at 9 bases. Germline V CDR1 and CDR2: GTSNPN, SVGIG (reference sequence). The CDR3 has 16 residues. After removal of 2 bases from V and 8 bases from J, the junction contained 13 bases not matched to a gene. The CDR3 here is CAWSQSKTSGRYEQFF. The CDR3 DNA is TGTGCCTGGAGTCAATCCAAGACTAGCGGCAGGTATGAGCAGTTCTTC.

This clone was observed a handful of times. The chain is built from TRBV30 and TRBJ1-4, with a weak D call TRBD1 (6 bases). The V end was cut by 2 bases, the J end by 11 bases, with 15 bases between. The germline V gene has CDR1 GTSNPN and CDR2 SVGIG (reference sequence). This CDR3 spans 13 amino acids. CDR3 protein: CAWSTQGLTKLFF. Written as DNA, the CDR3 is TGTGCCTGGAGTACACAGGGTTTAACGAAACTGTTTTTT. Based on the CDR3 plus reference TRBV30 and TRBJ1-4, the full variable domain is SQTIHQWPATLVQPVGSPLSLECTVEGTSNPNLYWYRQAAGRGLQLLFYSVGIGQISSEVPQNLSASRPQDRQFILSSKKLLLSDSGFYLCAWSTQGLTKLFFGSGTQLSVL.

This clone has more than one count but fewer than ten. This sequence joins TRBV14 and TRBJ2-3; 12 bases map to TRBD2. Germline V CDR1 and CDR2: SGHDN, FVKESK. The CDR3 runs 16 residues. The trim removed 2 bases at V and 3 bases at J, leaving 3 bases unmatched. CDR3 bases: TGTGCCAGCAGCCAAAGACTAGCGGGAGCGACAGATACGCAGTATTTT. It specifies CASSQRLAGATDTQYF.

The chain carries TRBV7-2 and TRBJ2-3; perhaps TRBD2 as D (6 bases). Germline-derived CDR1 and CDR2 are SGHTA and FQGNSA. Trimming removed 2 bases from V and 5 bases from J, with 17 bases in between. The CDR3 extends over 16 amino acids. The CDR3: CASSLRAGSSEDTQYF. DNA of the CDR3: TGTGCCAGCAGCTTAAGGGCGGGGAGTTCGGAAGATACGCAGTATTTT.

The genes are TRBV2 and TRBJ2-1, with 10 bases fitting TRBD2. Germline lookup yields CDR1 SNHLY and CDR2 FYNNEI. V lost 4 bases and J lost 5; bases outside the gene matches: 5. The CDR3 runs 15 residues. CDR3 in amino acids: CASSGTSGTDNEQFF. CDR3 nucleotides: TGTGCCAGCAGTGGCACTAGCGGGACAGACAATGAGCAGTTCTTC.

The table lists this clone with a few counts. V usage is TRBV7-2 and J usage is TRBJ1-2; 7 nucleotides agree with TRBD1. The germline gives CDR1 SGHTA, CDR2 FQGNSA. The CDR3 length is 15 residues. The J segment lost 5 bases and the V segment lost 4 bases, leaving 10 bases of the junction unmatched. The CDR3 loop is CASSSRQGLEYGYTF. CDR3 coding DNA: TGTGCCAGCAGCTCTCGACAGGGCCTCGAATATGGCTACACCTTC. Together with reference TRBV7-2 and TRBJ1-2, the CDR3 gives the full variable domain: GAGVSQSPSNKVTEKGKDVELRCDPISGHTALYWYRQSLGQGLEFLIYFQGNSAPDKSGLPSDRFSAERTGGSVSTLTIQRTQQEDSAVYLCASSSRQGLEYGYTFGSGTRLTVV.

In its sample, this clone was seen a few times. The chain uses TRBV28 and TRBJ2-2, with 10 positions matching TRBD1. The V gene's germline CDR1 is MDHEN and CDR2 SYDVKM. With V trimmed by 1 base and J by 5 bases, 7 bases remained unmatched. This CDR3 comprises 17 residues. Here the CDR3 DNA reads TGTGCCAGCAGTTTATACGGGGGACAGGGGCCGACCGGGGAGCTGTTTTTT. It codes for CASSLYGGQGPTGELFF.